This entry is about one TCR beta chain. Its antigen is unidentified. This sample was included in a study of T cell responses to AZD1222 COVID-19 vaccine. Study at large: The analysis combined second doses at about 4 or about 12 weeks. Study results and caveats: Spike-specific TCR breadth and depth were elevated following two AZD1222 doses. Spike regions recognized by vaccine-associated CD4 TCRs spanned the protein, led by 160-218 and 743-854. Recipients of AZD1222 seropositive at baseline numbered only 5 to 7.

Assay used: immunoSEQ multiplex PCR; TCRdb lists only in-frame clones, some missing. This table has more than 110,000 clones, 88% appearing once. Source: peripheral blood, taken on day 0 of AZD1222 vaccination. This sequence was found in an adult in good health.

The CDR3 region has the DNA TGTGCCAGCAGCGACGTCCGGGCCGCCAGGATTTTTAATGAAAAACTGTTTTTT. Translating gives CASSDVRAARIFNEKLFF. V is TRBV7-9 and J is TRBJ1-4; D is ambiguous. Trimming shortened V by 5 bases and J by 4 bases, and 23 bases separated the two germline ends. From germline, CDR1 is SEHNR and CDR2 FQNEAQ (reference sequence). The length of the CDR3 is 18 residues.